The rows below give T cell receptor beta chains drawn from one sample of a study of T cell changes during pregnancy in multiple sclerosis. Method: immunoSEQ multiplex PCR; TCRdb's copy keeps in-frame clones and lacks some. Of tens of thousands of clones listed, more than 90% are singletons. Sequencing was performed on CD4+ T cells from peripheral blood mononuclear cells, taken before pregnancy. All receptors come from a female donor with multiple sclerosis, enrolled in a pregnancy study. CDR3s include the opening cysteine and the closing phenylalanine or tryptophan. The order of the fields is clone size, D gene, J gene, V gene, CDR3 protein, CDR3 DNA. D genes are given only for firm matches. Rows give clone size only sometimes, using once, few, many, or a class for an expanded clone.

-	-	TRBJ1-3	TRBV30	CAWTLTGSGNTIYF	TGTGCCTGGACGCTAACAGGGTCCGGAAACACCATATATTTT
-	-	TRBJ2-7	TRBV18	CASSPPSAGSYEQYF	TGTGCCAGCTCACCACCCTCTGCAGGTTCCTACGAGCAGTACTTC
-	-	TRBJ2-5	TRBV11-2	CASSAWEAGKVTQYF	TGTGCCAGCAGCGCCTGGGAGGCAGGGAAAGTGACCCAGTACTTC
-	TRBD1	TRBJ1-1	TRBV6-4	CASRDRGSTEAFF	TGTGCCAGCAGGGACAGGGGATCTACTGAAGCTTTCTTT
-	-	TRBJ2-3	TRBV4-2	CASSQEGAPRTDTQYF	TGTGCCAGCAGCCAAGAAGGAGCGCCTCGCACAGATACGCAGTATTTT
few	-	TRBJ1-1	TRBV30	CAWSVGATTNTEAFF	TGTGCCTGGAGTGTGGGCGCCACCACGAACACTGAAGCTTTCTTT
-	-	TRBJ2-2	TRBV6-5	CASSSRQGLTGELFF	TGTGCCAGCAGTTCTCGACAGGGACTCACCGGGGAGCTGTTTTTT
-	-	TRBJ1-1	TRBV28	CASSPAGRNTEAFF	TGTGCCAGCAGCCCGGCGGGCAGGAACACTGAAGCTTTCTTT
-	TRBD2	TRBJ2-3	TRBV5-1	CASSSGTSGIGTDTQYF	TGCGCCAGCAGCTCCGGGACTAGCGGGATCGGCACAGATACGCAGTATTTT
-	TRBD2	TRBJ2-3	TRBV6-1	CASSPSGSGTDTQYF	TGTGCCAGCAGCCCCAGCGGGAGCGGCACAGATACGCAGTATTTT
-	TRBD2	TRBJ2-3	TRBV27	CASRRDYRTDTQYF	TGTGCCAGTCGTCGGGACTACCGCACAGATACGCAGTATTTT
-	-	TRBJ2-3	TRBV1	CTSSPPGQVWGGTQYF	TGCACCAGCAGCCCCCCCGGACAGGTCTGGGGCGGTACGCAGTATTTT
-	TRBD2	TRBJ2-2	TRBV5-1	CASSRPGTSVTNTGELFF	TGCGCCAGCAGCCGACCGGGGACTAGCGTAACGAACACCGGGGAGCTGTTTTTT
-	TRBD1	TRBJ1-4	TRBV30	CAWSVLGGQGMTNEKLFF	TGTGCCTGGAGTGTACTTGGAGGACAGGGGATGACTAATGAAAAACTGTTTTTT
-	-	TRBJ1-6	TRBV28	CASSFRGQNSPLHF	TGTGCCAGCAGTTTCCGAGGACAGAATTCACCCCTCCACTTT
-	TRBD2	TRBJ2-7	TRBV6-1	CASSRTSGTYEQYF	TGTGCCAGCAGTCGGACTAGCGGGACTTACGAGCAGTACTTC
-	-	TRBJ1-1	TRBV19	CASSLRTGVGTEAFF	TGTGCCAGTAGTCTCCGGACTGGGGTCGGTACTGAAGCTTTCTTT
-	-	TRBJ2-3	TRBV30	CAWRPQAAPGVIPSTDTQYF	TGTGCCTGGAGGCCTCAGGCAGCTCCGGGAGTGATCCCTAGCACAGATACGCAGTATTTT
once	-	TRBJ1-1	TRBV18	CASSPYPTGGNTEAFF	TGTGCCAGCTCACCCTACCCGACAGGTGGGAACACTGAAGCTTTCTTT
once	TRBD1	TRBJ2-7	TRBV6-5	CASRGTGVHEQYF	TGTGCCAGCAGGGGGACAGGGGTCCACGAGCAGTACTTC
-	-	TRBJ2-1	TRBV18	CASSPPGPLSYNEQFF	TGTGCCAGCTCACCACCGGGGCCCCTCTCCTACAATGAGCAGTTCTTC
-	-	TRBJ1-5	TRBV19	CASSSRPATVGSNQPQHF	TGTGCCAGTAGTAGTAGACCGGCGACAGTCGGAAGCAATCAGCCCCAGCATTTT
-	TRBD1	TRBJ2-3	TRBV2	CASSEARQGAQYF	TGTGCCAGCAGTGAAGCAAGACAGGGGGCGCAGTATTTT
-	-	TRBJ2-3	TRBV28	CASSFFGRDTQYF	TGTGCCAGCAGTTTCTTCGGTAGAGATACGCAGTATTTT
-	TRBD1	TRBJ2-7	TRBV19	CASSGGDNEQYF	TGTGCCAGTTCAGGGGGTGACAACGAGCAGTACTTC
-	-	TRBJ2-5	TRBV6-1	CASRRVAETQYF	TGTGCCAGCCGCAGGGTAGCAGAGACCCAGTACTTC
-	TRBD1	TRBJ1-5	TRBV30	CAWGRQGSQPQHF	TGTGCCTGGGGTCGACAGGGGAGTCAGCCCCAGCATTTT
-	TRBD1	TRBJ1-6	TRBV25-1	CASSPQGGFGSPLHF	TGTGCCAGCAGTCCACAGGGGGGCTTCGGTTCACCCCTCCACTTT
-	TRBD1	TRBJ1-2	TRBV10-3	CAITGQGSGYTF	TGTGCCATCACCGGACAGGGAAGTGGCTACACCTTC
-	-	TRBJ1-4	TRBV30	CAWSVSDEKLFF	TGTGCCTGGAGTGTATCGGATGAAAAACTGTTTTTT
-	-	TRBJ1-2	TRBV2	CASSEAFGQFYGYTF	TGTGCCAGCAGTGAAGCATTCGGACAGTTCTATGGCTACACCTTC
once	TRBD2	TRBJ2-3	TRBV6-4	CASSAKAGVMTDTQYF	TGTGCCAGCAGTGCGAAAGCGGGAGTCATGACAGATACGCAGTATTTT
-	-	TRBJ1-1	TRBV25-1	CASTRGGMNTEAFF	TGTGCCAGCACCCGGGGAGGGATGAACACTGAAGCTTTCTTT
-	TRBD1	TRBJ1-2	TRBV19	CASSIRTGDGYTF	TGTGCCAGTAGTATACGGACAGGGGATGGCTACACCTTC
-	TRBD1	TRBJ2-2	TRBV5-6	CASSGQEAGELFF	TGTGCCAGCAGCGGACAGGAGGCCGGGGAGCTGTTTTTT
-	-	TRBJ1-5	TRBV11-2	CASTVVVGGWADSQPQHF	TGTGCCAGCACCGTAGTGGTTGGAGGGTGGGCGGATTCTCAGCCCCAGCATTTT
-	-	TRBJ2-5	TRBV5-6	CASRFGQGQGQETQYF	TGTGCCAGCAGATTTGGCCAGGGGCAGGGGCAAGAGACCCAGTACTTC
-	-	TRBJ2-3	TRBV28	CASSLPISGSTDTQYF	TGTGCCAGCAGTTTACCAATCAGCGGAAGCACAGATACGCAGTATTTT
-	-	TRBJ1-1	TRBV7-2	CASSPPGTEAFF	TGTGCCAGCAGCCCGCCGGGCACTGAAGCTTTCTTT
-	-	TRBJ1-4	TRBV19	CASSMTQDEKLFF	TGTGCCAGTAGTATGACGCAGGATGAAAAACTGTTTTTT
-	-	TRBJ2-7	TRBV27	CASSLTSSYEQYF	TGTGCCAGCAGTCTCACTAGCTCCTACGAGCAGTACTTC
-	TRBD2	TRBJ2-3	TRBV7-9	CASSRSGTSGPTDTQYF	TGTGCCAGCAGCCGTTCCGGGACTAGCGGCCCCACAGATACGCAGTATTTT